This T cell receptor (beta chain) derives from a study of CD8 T cells in Susac syndrome. Germline CDR1 reads DFQATT; CDR2 reads SNEGSKA (reference sequence). Between the trimmed V and J ends, which lost 0 bases and 11 bases, there was a span of 10 bases. The CDR3 runs 12 residues. Reverse transcription of about 0.45 to 1 ug RNA used random hexamers. TCRdb re-derived calls from the immunoSEQ multiplex PCR reads in MiXCR, one entry per CDR3 protein. The sample lists over 140,000 distinct CDR3 sequences; 85% to 95% were seen once. The chain uses TRBV20-1 and TRBJ1-4; the D is unclear. The clonotype comes from a human donor with Susac syndrome. Sequencing used CD4+ T cells from PBMCs. Here the CDR3 DNA reads TGCAGTGCTAGAGACCCCGTGGGGAAACTGTTTTTT. Protein: CSARDPVGKLFF.